These 9 T cell receptor beta chains were all obtained from the same sample, sequenced in a study of blood T cell repertoires in COVID-19. Profiled with immunoSEQ multiplex PCR; TCRdb holds only in-frame clones, not every one. This sample yields around 620,000 clones, of which just under 90% are seen a single time; roughly 0.25% belongs to the top ten. What was sequenced was peripheral blood. The origin of the receptors is a woman aged 18-29 years with acute or convalescent COVID-19.

The V and J genes are TRBV11-2 and TRBJ1-1; 9 bases are a match to TRBD1. CDR3 length: 17 amino acids. Per the germline V gene, CDR1 is SGHAT and CDR2 is FQNNGV. V shed 5 bases, J shed 1 base, and the junction held 11 bases outside the gene matches. As DNA, the CDR3 is TGTGCCAGCAGCAAGAGACAGGGGGAAGGGGGGAACACTGAAGCTTTCTTT. Translated, it gives CASSKRQGEGGNTEAFF.

The chain recombines TRBV18 with TRBJ1-1; weak D call: TRBD1 (5 bases). V shed 4 bases and J shed 3 bases, with 21 bases lying between them. Germline lookup yields CDR1 KGHSH and CDR2 LQKENI. This CDR3 has 17 amino acids. CDR3 DNA sequence: TGTGCCAGCTCACTCTCTGGGAAAAGGGTAGGGGACACTGAAGCTTTCTTT. It yields the protein CASSLSGKRVGDTEAFF.

The table lists this clone with a count of one. The chain couples TRBV6-5 to TRBJ1-2, with TRBD1 matching over 8 bases. The CDR3 sequence is 15 residues long. V shed 10 bases, J shed 4 bases, and the junction held 14 bases outside the gene matches. Germline CDR1 and CDR2: MNHEY and SVGAGI. CDR3 region: CATNEGAGGIYGYTF. The CDR3 nucleotides read TGTGCCACTAATGAGGGGGCAGGGGGCATCTATGGCTACACCTTC.

The chain couples TRBV5-1 to TRBJ2-1; possible D gene TRBD1, 6 bases. The V end lost 0 bases, the J end lost 5 bases, and 24 bases lay between the germline ends. CDR1 and CDR2 (germline): SGHRS, YFSETQ. The CDR3 consists of 19 residues. CDR3 protein: CASSLVAGATYKLNNEQFF. In DNA, the CDR3 is TGCGCCAGCAGCTTGGTGGCAGGGGCCACGTATAAACTAAACAATGAGCAGTTCTTC.

The V gene is TRBV28, the J gene TRBJ1-5, with TRBD1 identical over 8 bases. The junction had 6 bases not matched to a gene; V was cut back by 5 bases and J by 0 bases. This CDR3 comprises 16 residues. Germline assignment: CDR1 MDHEN and CDR2 SYDVKM. CDR3 protein: CASSPQGEYSNQPQHF. The DNA for the CDR3 is TGTGCCAGCAGTCCACAGGGGGAGTATAGCAATCAGCCCCAGCATTTT.

The rearrangement uses TRBV2 and TRBJ1-4; 7 bases line up with TRBD1. Germline V gives CDR1 SNHLY, CDR2 FYNNEI. The junction had 9 bases not matched to a gene; V was cut back by 3 bases and J by 8 bases. The CDR3 runs to 15 residues. The CDR3 DNA sequence: TGTGCCAGCAGTGACGGGGACGGAGGGGGCGAAAAACTGTTTTTT. Translating gives CASSDGDGGGEKLFF.

The CDR3 region is CASSWAQGADQPQHF. Here the CDR3 DNA reads TGTGCCAGTAGCTGGGCACAGGGGGCGGATCAGCCCCAGCATTTT. V and J are TRBV19 and TRBJ1-5; 9 bases fit TRBD1. The V segment lost 6 bases and the J segment 5 bases; nucleotides outside the gene matches: 8. This CDR3 is 15 amino acids long. Germline V CDR1 and CDR2: LNHDA, SQIVND (reference sequence).

The chain combines TRBV6-5 with TRBJ2-6, with 9 bases that match TRBD1. The CDR3 is 15 amino acids. The ends lost 6 bases at V and 2 bases at J; junction bases unmatched: 2. The germline V gene encodes CDR1 MNHEY and CDR2 SVGAGI. The CDR3, as DNA: TGTGCCAGCAGCACAGGGGGCACTGGGGCCAACGTCCTGACTTTC. This gives the protein CASSTGGTGANVLTF.

This clone appeared once. This chain joins TRBV27 and TRBJ1-5; D gene ambiguous. The CDR3 consists of 13 residues. Trimming left V 3 bases short and J 4 bases short, with 7 bases between. Germline CDR1 is MNHEY and CDR2 is SMNVEV (reference sequence). The CDR3 region is CASSFRGNQPQHF. The DNA for the CDR3 is TGTGCCAGCAGTTTTCGCGGGAATCAGCCCCAGCATTTT.